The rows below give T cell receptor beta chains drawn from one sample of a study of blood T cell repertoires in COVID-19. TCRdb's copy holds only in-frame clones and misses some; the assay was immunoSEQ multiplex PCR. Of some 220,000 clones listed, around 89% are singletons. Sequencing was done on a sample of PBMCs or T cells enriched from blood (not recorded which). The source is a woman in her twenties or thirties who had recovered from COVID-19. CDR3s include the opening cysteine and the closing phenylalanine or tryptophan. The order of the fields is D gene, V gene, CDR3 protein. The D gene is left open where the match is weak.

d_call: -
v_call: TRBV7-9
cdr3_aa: CASSGSWGTLRNEQYF

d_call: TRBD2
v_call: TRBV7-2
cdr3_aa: CASSLKFTGGTGELFF

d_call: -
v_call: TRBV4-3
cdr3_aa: CASSQVDQETQYF

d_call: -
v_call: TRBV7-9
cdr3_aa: CASSLGWRGLKVYTGELFF

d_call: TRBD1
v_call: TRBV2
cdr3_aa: CASTLGQGKTEAFF

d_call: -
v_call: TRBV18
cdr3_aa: CASSPSQGLREYGYTF

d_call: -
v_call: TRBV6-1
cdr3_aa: CASSDQTRESSGNTIYF

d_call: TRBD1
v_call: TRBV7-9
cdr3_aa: CASSSLAGGLETQYF

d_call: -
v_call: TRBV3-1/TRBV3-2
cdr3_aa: CASSQDGGRHNEQFF

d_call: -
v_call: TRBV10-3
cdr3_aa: CAIREEGGDQPQHF

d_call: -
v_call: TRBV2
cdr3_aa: CASSTLIASSYNEQFF

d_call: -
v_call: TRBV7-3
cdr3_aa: CASSLTSSSGANVLTF

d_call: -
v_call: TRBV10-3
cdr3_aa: CAILGGGPTEAFF

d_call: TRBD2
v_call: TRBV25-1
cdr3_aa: CASSDAGGPNEQFF

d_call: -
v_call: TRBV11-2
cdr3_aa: CASSPDVGAWVNYGYTF

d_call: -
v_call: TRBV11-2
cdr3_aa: CASSLDRGAHTQYF

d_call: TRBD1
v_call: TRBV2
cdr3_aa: CASIRLSIIPGQGYGYTF

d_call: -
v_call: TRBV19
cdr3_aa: CASRVGGANTEAFF

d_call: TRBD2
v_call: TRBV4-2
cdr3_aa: CASSQVGGGQETQYF

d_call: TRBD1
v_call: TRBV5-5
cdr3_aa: CASSRTGVDYGYTF

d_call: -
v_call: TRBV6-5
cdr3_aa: CASARQGEKLFF

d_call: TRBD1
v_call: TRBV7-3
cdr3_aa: CASSLTGTGNYGYTF

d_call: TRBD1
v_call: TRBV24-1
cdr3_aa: CATSDGTGFAGYTF

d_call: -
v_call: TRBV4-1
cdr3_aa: CASSQEGFTDLGNGYTF

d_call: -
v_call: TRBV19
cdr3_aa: CASSIQVSNQPQHF

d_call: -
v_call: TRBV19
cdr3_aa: CASSVQTGANEKLFF

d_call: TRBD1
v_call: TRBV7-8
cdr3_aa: CASSLYADRGGYGYTF

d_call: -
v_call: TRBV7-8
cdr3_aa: CATLTSEVSETQYF

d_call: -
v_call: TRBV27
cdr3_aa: CASSYQGRSGKLFF

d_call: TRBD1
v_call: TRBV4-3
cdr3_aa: CASSQDRGPYEQYF

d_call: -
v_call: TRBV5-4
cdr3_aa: CASRAGRTDTQYF

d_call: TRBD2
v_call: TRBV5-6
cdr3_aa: CASSFTLAGGSYEQYF

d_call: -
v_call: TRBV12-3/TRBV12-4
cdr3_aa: CASRYSNRGELFF

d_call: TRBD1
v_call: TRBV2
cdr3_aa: CAISDRQGGYNEQFF

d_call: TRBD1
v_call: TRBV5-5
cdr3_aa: CASSLGRQGNTEAFF

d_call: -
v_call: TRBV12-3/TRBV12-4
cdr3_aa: CASSQTVNYGYTF

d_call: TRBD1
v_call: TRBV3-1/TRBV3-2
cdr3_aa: CASSRQGLNTEAFF

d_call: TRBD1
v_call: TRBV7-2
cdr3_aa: CASSFAGQGTYEQYF

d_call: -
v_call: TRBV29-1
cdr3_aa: CSAATTNTEAFF

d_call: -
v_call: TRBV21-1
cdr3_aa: CASNPVQDGYTF

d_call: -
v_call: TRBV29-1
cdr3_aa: CSVVTLNTEAFF

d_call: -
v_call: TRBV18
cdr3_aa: CASSPRGQNTEAFF

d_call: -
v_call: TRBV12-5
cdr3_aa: CASGLVPGRFYEQYF

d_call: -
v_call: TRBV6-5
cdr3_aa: CATLEYNEQFF

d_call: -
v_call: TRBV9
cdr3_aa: CASSVEDRNTGELFF

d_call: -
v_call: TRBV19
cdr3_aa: CATAAAENSPLHF

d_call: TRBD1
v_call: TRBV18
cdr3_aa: CASSLNEGTGLRYGYTF

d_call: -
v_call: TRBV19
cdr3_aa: CASSQDRFDEQFF

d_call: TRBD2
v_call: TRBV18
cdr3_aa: CASSPPSGGNNEQFF

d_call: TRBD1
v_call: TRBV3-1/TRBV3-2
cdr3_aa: CASSQEYRGLDSPLHF

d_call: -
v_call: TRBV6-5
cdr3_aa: CASILDTGNQPQHF

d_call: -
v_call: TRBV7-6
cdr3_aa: CASSLSVRPSTGELFF

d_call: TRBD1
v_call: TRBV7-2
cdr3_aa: CASSPLRSPRGRDTIYF